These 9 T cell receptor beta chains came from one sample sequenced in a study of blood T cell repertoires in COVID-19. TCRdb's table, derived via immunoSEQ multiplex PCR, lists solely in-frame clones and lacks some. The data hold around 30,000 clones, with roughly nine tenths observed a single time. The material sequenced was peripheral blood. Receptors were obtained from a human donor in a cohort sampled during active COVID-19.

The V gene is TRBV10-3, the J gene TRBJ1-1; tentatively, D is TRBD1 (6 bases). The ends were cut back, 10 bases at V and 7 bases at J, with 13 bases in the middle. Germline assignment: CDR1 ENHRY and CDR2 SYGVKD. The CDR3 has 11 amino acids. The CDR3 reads CATRGGVEAFF. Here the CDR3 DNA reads TGTGCCACCAGAGGGGGGGTTGAAGCTTTCTTT.

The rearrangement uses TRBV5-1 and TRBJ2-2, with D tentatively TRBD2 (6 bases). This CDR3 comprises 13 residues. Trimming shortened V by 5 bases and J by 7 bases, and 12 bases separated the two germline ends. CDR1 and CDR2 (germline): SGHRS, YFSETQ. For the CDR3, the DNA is TGCGCCAGCAGGCGGGAAGTTGGCGGGGAGCTGTTTTTT. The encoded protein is CASRREVGGELFF.

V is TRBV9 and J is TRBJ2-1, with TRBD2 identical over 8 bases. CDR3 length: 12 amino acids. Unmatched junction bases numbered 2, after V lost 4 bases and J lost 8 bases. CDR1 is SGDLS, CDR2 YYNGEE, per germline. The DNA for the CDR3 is TGTGCCAGCAGCCCCGGGGGGGATGAGCAGTTCTTC. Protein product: CASSPGGDEQFF.

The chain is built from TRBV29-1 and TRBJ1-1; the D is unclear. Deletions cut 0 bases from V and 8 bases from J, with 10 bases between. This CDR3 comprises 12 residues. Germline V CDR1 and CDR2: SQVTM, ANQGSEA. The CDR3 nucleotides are TGCAGCGTTGAAGATTCCGGGTTCGAAGCTTTCTTT. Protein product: CSVEDSGFEAFF.

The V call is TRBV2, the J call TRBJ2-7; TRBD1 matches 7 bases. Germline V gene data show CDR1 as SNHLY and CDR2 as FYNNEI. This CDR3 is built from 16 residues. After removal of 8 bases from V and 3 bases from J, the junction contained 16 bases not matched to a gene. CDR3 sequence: CASGTAPGLSDYEQYV. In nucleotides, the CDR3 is TGTGCCAGCGGGACAGCCCCAGGCCTCTCAGACTACGAGCAGTACGTC.

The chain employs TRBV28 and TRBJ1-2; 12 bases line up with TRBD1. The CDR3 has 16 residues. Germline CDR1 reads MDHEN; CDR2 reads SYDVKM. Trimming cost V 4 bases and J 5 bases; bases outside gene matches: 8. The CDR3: CASSSTGTGGTYGYTF. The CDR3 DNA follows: TGTGCCAGCAGTTCCACCGGGACAGGGGGCACGTATGGCTACACCTTC.

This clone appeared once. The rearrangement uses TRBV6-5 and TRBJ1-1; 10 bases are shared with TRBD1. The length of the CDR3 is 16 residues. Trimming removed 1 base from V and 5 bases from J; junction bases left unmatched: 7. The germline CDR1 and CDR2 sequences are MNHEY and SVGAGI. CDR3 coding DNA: TGTGCCAGCAGTTACTACCCGGGACAGGGGATAACTGAAGCTTTCTTT. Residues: CASSYYPGQGITEAFF.

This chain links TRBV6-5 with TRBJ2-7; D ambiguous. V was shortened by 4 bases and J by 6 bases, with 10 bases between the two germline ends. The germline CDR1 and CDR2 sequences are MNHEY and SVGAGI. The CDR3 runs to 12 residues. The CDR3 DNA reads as TGTGCCAGCAGTTCAGCCGGGTCCGAGCAGTACGTC. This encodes CASSSAGSEQYV.

CDR3 residues: CASSAWESTGSGYTF. CDR3 DNA: TGTGCCAGCAGCGCGTGGGAATCCACAGGGAGTGGCTACACCTTC. The chain has TRBV9 and TRBJ1-2; TRBD1 is a possible D gene (6 bases). This CDR3 is 15 amino acids long. Germline V gives CDR1 SGDLS, CDR2 YYNGEE. V was cut by 3 bases and J by 7 bases, with 19 bases left in between.